A selection of T cell receptor beta chains follows, all from one sample in a study of blood T cell repertoires in COVID-19. Only in-frame clones appear in the TCRdb table, and some are missing; sequencing was by immunoSEQ multiplex PCR. The repertoire holds approximately 76,000 clones, with 70% to 90% as singletons. The sequenced sample was peripheral blood. These receptors were taken from a man aged 80 or over in a cohort sampled during active COVID-19. Each CDR3 is given with its conserved first and last residue. A D gene is named only where the DNA matches it firmly. Not all rows give a size; the values are once, few, many and, for expanded clones, a class.

j_call	d_call	v_call	clone_size	cdr3_nt	cdr3_aa
TRBJ1-6	TRBD1	TRBV28	few	TGTGCCAGCATTAGGGACAGGACGGGTTCACCCCTCCACTTT	CASIRDRTGSPLHF
TRBJ2-3	TRBD2	TRBV20-1	-	TGCAGTGCTAGTGGGGCTAGCGGGGGGGCTAGCACAGATACGCAGTATTTT	CSASGASGGASTDTQYF
TRBJ2-3	-	TRBV6-1	-	TGTGCCAGCAGTGAAGTAATCTTCACAGATACGCAGTATTTT	CASSEVIFTDTQYF
TRBJ1-3	-	TRBV5-8	-	TGTGCCAGCAGCGGCAGAGGTCCTGGAAACACCATATATTTT	CASSGRGPGNTIYF
TRBJ2-1	TRBD2	TRBV4-1	-	TGCGCCAGCAGCCAGGCCGTCCCGGGACTAGCGGGGGGGCGAGGCGGAGAGCAGTTCTTC	CASSQAVPGLAGGRGGEQFF
TRBJ2-2	TRBD1	TRBV19	-	TGTGCCAGTAGTTTGGCGGGGACAGGGAACACCGGGGAGCTGTTTTTT	CASSLAGTGNTGELFF
TRBJ2-5	TRBD1	TRBV5-1	-	TGCGCCAGCAGCCCCAGGACAGGGCTGGGGGAGACCCAGTACTTC	CASSPRTGLGETQYF
TRBJ2-7	-	TRBV4-2	-	TGTGCCAGCAGCCAAGAATCAATTTCCGAGCAGTACTTC	CASSQESISEQYF
TRBJ2-7	-	TRBV11-2	-	TGTGCCAGCAGCTCCAGGGCAGGGTCCTACGAGCAGTACTTC	CASSSRAGSYEQYF
TRBJ1-1	TRBD1	TRBV18	-	TGTGCCAGCTCACCCGTACAGGGGGCGGTTGTGAACACTGAAGCTTTCTTT	CASSPVQGAVVNTEAFF
TRBJ1-5	-	TRBV6-5	-	TGTGCCAGCAGTTACGTGGGCGCGGGTCAGCCCCAGCATTTT	CASSYVGAGQPQHF
TRBJ1-3	-	TRBV5-8	-	TGTGCCAGCAGCGGGTACAGCTCTGGAAACACCATATATTTT	CASSGYSSGNTIYF
TRBJ1-6	-	TRBV10-1	-	TGCGCCAGCAGTGAGAGGGGTAGTGGATCACCCCTCCACTTT	CASSERGSGSPLHF
TRBJ2-6	-	TRBV7-2	once	TGTGCCAGCAGCTTAGTCTCCGGGGGTGCTGGGGCCAACGTCCTGACTTTC	CASSLVSGGAGANVLTF
TRBJ1-6	TRBD1	TRBV19	-	TGTGCCAGTAGTCCTAGGGCCGGGACAGGGGATTCACCCCTCCACTTT	CASSPRAGTGDSPLHF
TRBJ2-1	-	TRBV28	-	TGTGCCAGCAGCCCCCTCGGGTTTTCGTCTTACAATGAGCAGTTCTTC	CASSPLGFSSYNEQFF
TRBJ2-7	-	TRBV29-1	-	TGCAGCGTCACCATATCCGGCGAGCAGTACTTC	CSVTISGEQYF
TRBJ2-1	-	TRBV6-2/TRBV6-3	once	TGTGCCAGCAGTTACGACAACTACAATGAGCAGTTCTTC	CASSYDNYNEQFF
TRBJ1-6	-	TRBV9	-	TGTGCCAGCAGCCCAGCCGCCTCACAGGTCCAAGATAATTCACCCCTCCACTTT	CASSPAASQVQDNSPLHF
TRBJ2-7	TRBD1	TRBV5-4	-	TGTGCCAGCAGCTTGTCCCGGGACAGTCCCTACGAGCAGTACTTC	CASSLSRDSPYEQYF
TRBJ2-2	-	TRBV2	few	TGTGCCAGCAAAGGGAGTAGGGCGGCCACCGGGGAGCTGTTTTTT	CASKGSRAATGELFF
TRBJ2-5	TRBD2	TRBV7-8	-	TGTGCCAGCAGCCGGACTAGCGGGGGGGCCTGGGAGACCCAGTACTTC	CASSRTSGGAWETQYF
TRBJ1-2	-	TRBV2	-	TGTGCCAGCAGTCCGGGGGGACATGGCTACACCTTC	CASSPGGHGYTF
TRBJ2-6	-	TRBV2	-	TGTGCCAGCAGTGAGGGCACCCCCACTTTC	CASSEGTPTF
TRBJ1-4	-	TRBV9	-	TGTGCCAGCAGCGTATCAGGGCTCCTTAATGAAAAACTGTTTTTT	CASSVSGLLNEKLFF
TRBJ2-7	TRBD1	TRBV7-9	few	TGTGCCAGCAGCCCAGGACAGGGGAAAACCTACGAGCAGTACTTC	CASSPGQGKTYEQYF
TRBJ2-1	TRBD2	TRBV6-5	-	TGTGCCAGCAGTTTCAGTCGTGGCGGGGGTTACAATGAGCAGTTCTTC	CASSFSRGGGYNEQFF
TRBJ1-6	-	TRBV5-8	-	TGTGCCAGCACCTACGGAGGGGTCCGGGGATCACCCCTCCACTTT	CASTYGGVRGSPLHF
TRBJ2-3	TRBD2	TRBV2	-	TGTGCCAGCAGTGAGAGCGGGGTTACAGATACGCAGTATTTT	CASSESGVTDTQYF
TRBJ1-1	TRBD1	TRBV7-9	-	TGTGCCAGCAGCTGGACAGGGAGGACGAACACTGAAGCTTTCTTT	CASSWTGRTNTEAFF
TRBJ1-1	TRBD1	TRBV19	-	TGTGCCAGTAGGAAGGACAGGACGAACACTGAAGCTTTCTTT	CASRKDRTNTEAFF
TRBJ1-1	TRBD1	TRBV18	-	TGTGCCAGCTCCCCGAGACAGGGGGATCTGAACACTGAAGCTTTCTTT	CASSPRQGDLNTEAFF
TRBJ1-2	TRBD1	TRBV19	-	TGTGCCAGTAGTGGACAGGACTATGGCTACACCTTC	CASSGQDYGYTF
TRBJ2-3	-	TRBV18	-	TGTGCCAGCTCACCAGATATAGGCACAGATACGCAGTATTTT	CASSPDIGTDTQYF
TRBJ1-1	-	TRBV12-5	-	TGTGCTAGTGACGACCGAGGGGGCACTGAAGCTTTCTTT	CASDDRGGTEAFF
TRBJ1-1	TRBD1	TRBV25-1	-	TGTGCCAGCAGTGACAGGGACAGGACGAACACTGAAGCTTTCTTT	CASSDRDRTNTEAFF
TRBJ1-4	TRBD1	TRBV5-4	-	TGTGCCAGCAGCCCGACAGGGGCGGCTAATGAAAAACTGTTTTTT	CASSPTGAANEKLFF
TRBJ2-2	-	TRBV7-2	-	TGTGCCAGCAGCCCCCCGAGGCAGAACACCGGGGAGCTGTTTTTT	CASSPPRQNTGELFF
TRBJ1-2	-	TRBV6-1	-	TGTGCCAGCAGTGAAGAAGGAGGCTCGCACTATGGCTACACCTTC	CASSEEGGSHYGYTF
TRBJ1-3	-	TRBV18	-	TGTGCCAGCTCACCTGACGGAGACTCTGGAAACACCATATATTTT	CASSPDGDSGNTIYF
TRBJ2-3	-	TRBV7-2	-	TGTGCCAGCAGCGCCAAGGGGCCCTCGGATACGCAGTATTTT	CASSAKGPSDTQYF
TRBJ2-3	TRBD1	TRBV6-5	-	TGTGCCACCACGGGACAGAGCACAGATACGCAGTATTTT	CATTGQSTDTQYF
TRBJ2-1	TRBD2	TRBV3-1/TRBV3-2	few	TGTGCCAGCAGCCAAAGGACTAGCGGGGGATTCGGTGAGCAGTTCTTC	CASSQRTSGGFGEQFF
TRBJ2-5	TRBD1	TRBV19	-	TGTGCCAGTAGTAAGGGGGCAGCCCTGGAGACCCAGTACTTC	CASSKGAALETQYF
TRBJ2-2	-	TRBV5-6	-	TGTGCCAGCAGCTTGTTGCAGAGGTTAAACACCGGGGAGCTGTTTTTT	CASSLLQRLNTGELFF
TRBJ1-6	-	TRBV11-2	-	TGTGCCAGCAGCGGAGCCTTCGACCCCAATTCACCCCTCCACTTT	CASSGAFDPNSPLHF
TRBJ2-7	-	TRBV5-1	-	TGCGCCAGCAGCGAGGGAGGCGGACGGCAGTACGAGCAGTACTTC	CASSEGGGRQYEQYF
TRBJ1-5	TRBD1	TRBV25-1	-	TGTGCCAGCAGTGATTCCGGGACAGGGGGCGGTCAGCCCCAGCATTTT	CASSDSGTGGGQPQHF
TRBJ1-3	TRBD1	TRBV6-5	-	TGTGCCAGCACCGCGACAGGGGACAATGGAAACACCATATATTTT	CASTATGDNGNTIYF
TRBJ2-3	TRBD2	TRBV4-3	-	TGCGCCAGCAGCCTCAGCGAGGGAGTATCGGGGGGGAGCCAGTATTTT	CASSLSEGVSGGSQYF
TRBJ2-3	TRBD2	TRBV6-4	-	TGTGCCAGCAGTGACCTAAGCGGGGGGGGCACAGATACGCAGTATTTT	CASSDLSGGGTDTQYF
TRBJ1-6	-	TRBV13	once	TGTGCCAGCAGCTTAGGCCAGGGGTACTATAATTCACCCCTCCACTTT	CASSLGQGYYNSPLHF
TRBJ1-6	-	TRBV5-1	-	TGCGCCAGCAGCTTCGCGGGAAGATTAAATTCACCCCTCCACTTT	CASSFAGRLNSPLHF
TRBJ2-6	-	TRBV5-6	-	TGTGCCAGCAGCTTGGTGTCAGGGCAGGCCAACGTCCTGACTTTC	CASSLVSGQANVLTF
TRBJ1-2	-	TRBV19	many	TGTGCCAGTAGTCCCCAACAGGGCTATGGCTACACCTTC	CASSPQQGYGYTF
TRBJ2-5	-	TRBV4-3	-	TGCGCCAGCAGCCATGTGGGGGGAGAGACCCAGTACTTC	CASSHVGGETQYF
TRBJ1-2	-	TRBV19	-	TGTGCCTGTACGGGAGGTTACTATGGCTACACCTTC	CACTGGYYGYTF